These 30 T cell receptor beta chains came from one sample sequenced in a study of chemoradiotherapy in HPV16-positive cancers. Profiling relied on immunoSEQ multiplex PCR, and the TCRdb table lists in-frame clones only, not all of them. The sample records more than 7,000 clones, just over 70% being singletons. This sample was gathered from a patient who underwent chemoradiotherapy. These receptors all come from a human donor with HPV-associated anogenital cancer.

V gene TRBV5-5 combines with J gene TRBJ1-4, with TRBD1 identical over 7 bases. Germline CDR1 and CDR2: SGHKS and YYEKEE (reference sequence). V was clipped by 2 bases and J by 6 bases; unmatched bases: 13. This CDR3 is 17 amino acids long. The CDR3 loop is CASSFSPRQGWDEKLFF. The CDR3 DNA follows: TGTGCCAGCAGCTTCTCACCTAGACAGGGTTGGGATGAAAAACTGTTTTTT.

The gene calls are TRBV18 and TRBJ2-5; 7 bases are shared with TRBD2. V trimming: 3 bases; J trimming: 2 bases; junction bases outside the gene matches: 3. This CDR3 region has 14 residues. The germline gives CDR1 KGHSH, CDR2 LQKENI. Here the CDR3 DNA reads TGTGCCAGCTCACCCGGAGCGGGACAAGAGACCCAGTACTTC. It specifies CASSPGAGQETQYF.

Concerning this clone: At one of its ends the junction is not consistent with the germline gene, which may arise from a read error. V and J are TRBV5-3 and TRBJ2-6, with D uncertain. TRBV5-3 is an ORF for which the function is uncertain. The CDR3 totals 17 residues. The CDR3 loop is CARNSVVVTKSGQRPDF. In nucleotides, the CDR3 is TGTGCCAGAAATAGTGTAGTGGTAACAAAGTCGGGCCAACGTCCTGATTTC.

This clone was observed a single time. Other nucleotide sequences from this sample produce the same CDR3. The CDR3 region has the DNA TGTGCCAGCAGCCCTTTAAGCTCCTACGAGCAGTACTTC. This codes for CASSPLSSYEQYF. This sequence joins TRBV6-6 and TRBJ2-7; D remains ambiguous. Looked up from germline, CDR1 is MNHNY and CDR2 is SVGAGI (reference sequence). V was clipped by 6 bases and J by 0 bases, with 9 bases between them. The CDR3 has 13 amino acids.

This sequence joins TRBV27 and TRBJ2-7, with D tentatively TRBD2 (7 bases). V was trimmed by 3 bases and J by 6 bases, leaving 24 bases between them. The CDR3 extends over 17 amino acids. Germline V lookup: CDR1 MNHEY, CDR2 SMNVEV (reference sequence). The CDR3 DNA sequence: TGTGCCAGCAGTTTCGATGGAGGCCTTGGGGGCGGGGGCGAGCAGTACTTC. It specifies CASSFDGGLGGGGEQYF.

CDR3 in amino acids: CASSPTGKVMNTEAFF. CDR3 DNA: TGTGCCAGCAGCCCCACAGGGAAAGTTATGAACACTGAAGCTTTCTTT. This chain joins TRBV5-4 and TRBJ1-1; a weak D match, TRBD1 (6 bases). Germline V gene sequence: CDR1 SGHNT, CDR2 YYREEE (reference sequence). The ends were cut back, 4 bases at V and 0 bases at J, with 16 bases in the middle. The CDR3 extends over 16 amino acids.

This clone was seen once. The chain carries TRBV18 and TRBJ2-5; 7 bases align to TRBD2. With V trimmed by 4 bases and J by 4 bases, 9 bases remained unmatched. This CDR3 has 15 residues. The germline V gene has CDR1 KGHSH and CDR2 LQKENI. The CDR3: CASSRGGVNLETQYF. The CDR3 DNA reads as TGTGCCAGCTCACGGGGAGGGGTCAACCTAGAGACCCAGTACTTC.

CDR3 nucleotide sequence: TGTGCCAGCAGCTTAGGGGGTCAGACTTACTCCTACGAGCAGTACTTC. Amino acids: CASSLGGQTYSYEQYF. The chain links TRBV11-2 to TRBJ2-7; D is undetermined. The CDR3 loop spans 16 amino acids. Germline loops: CDR1 SGHAT, CDR2 FQNNGV. Deletions cut 1 base from V and 0 bases from J, with 13 bases between.

V usage is TRBV7-6 and J usage is TRBJ1-2; 7 nucleotides align to TRBD1. Germline CDR1 reads SGHVS; CDR2 reads FNYEAQ. This CDR3 region has 12 residues. With 4 bases clipped from V and 8 bases from J, the junction kept 4 bases outside the gene matches. CDR3 loop: CASSSGQEGYTF. The CDR3 DNA follows: TGTGCCAGCAGCTCTGGACAGGAGGGCTACACCTTC.

The chain employs TRBV2 and TRBJ1-1; D remains unclear. CDR1 is SNHLY and CDR2 is FYNNEI in the germline V gene. Deletions cut 8 bases from V and 3 bases from J, with 7 bases between. The CDR3 contains 11 residues. CDR3 sequence: CASAYDTEAFF. The CDR3 coding sequence is TGTGCCAGCGCTTACGACACTGAAGCTTTCTTT.

The J gene is TRBJ1-3, the V gene TRBV5-4, with a tentative D call TRBD1 (5 bases). The CDR3 loop spans 15 amino acids. V was cut by 0 bases and J by 4 bases, with 11 bases left in between. The germline V gene encodes CDR1 SGHNT and CDR2 YYREEE (reference sequence). The CDR3 is CASSLEGAGGNTIYF. Written as DNA, the CDR3 is TGTGCCAGCAGCTTGGAAGGGGCGGGAGGAAACACCATATATTTT. Together with reference TRBV5-4 and TRBJ1-3, the CDR3 gives the full variable domain: ETGVTQSPTHLIKTRGQQVTLRCSSQSGHNTVSWYQQALGQGPQFIFQYYREEENGRGNFPPRFSGLQFPNYSSELNVNALELDDSALYLCASSLEGAGGNTIYFGEGSWLTVV.

The rearrangement links TRBV7-8 to TRBJ2-3; perhaps D is TRBD1 or TRBD2 (5 bases each). CDR1 SGHVS and CDR2 FQNEAQ come from the germline V gene. The CDR3 has 13 residues. V dropped 2 bases and J dropped 6 bases, with 9 bases sitting between them. The CDR3 DNA follows: TGTGCCAGCAGCTTACCCAGGGAGGATACGCAGTATTTT. Protein product: CASSLPREDTQYF.

The J gene is TRBJ2-1, the V gene TRBV7-2; TRBD2 matches 12 bases. V dropped 5 bases and J dropped 9; count of bases not matched to a gene: 5. The germline V gene has CDR1 SGHTA and CDR2 FQGNSA. CDR3 length: 14 residues. The CDR3 DNA reads TGTGCCAGCAGCCACGGACTAGCGGGAACTGAGCAGTTCTTC. This gives the protein CASSHGLAGTEQFF.

This rearrangement joins TRBV28 to TRBJ2-7; possibly TRBD2 for D (5 bases). The V end lost 3 bases, the J end lost 2 bases, and 17 bases lay between the germline ends. The CDR3 length is 16 residues. CDR1 MDHEN and CDR2 SYDVKM come from the germline V gene. CDR3 DNA sequence: TGTGCCAGCAGTTTTCACAGCGCGGGCGGGCCCTACGAGCAGTACTTC. This gives the protein CASSFHSAGGPYEQYF.

This sequence joins TRBV7-8 and TRBJ1-1; possible D gene TRBD1, 5 bases. CDR3 length: 17 amino acids. The germline CDR1 and CDR2 sequences are SGHVS and FQNEAQ. The V and J ends lost 5 bases and 7 bases respectively, with 26 bases between them. The CDR3 DNA reads TGTGCCAGCAGCCGGAGGGGTGGACTAGACCCGACCAGTGAAGCTTTCTTT. It is translated as CASSRRGGLDPTSEAFF.

The chain joins TRBV19 to TRBJ1-1; no clear D. This CDR3 region has 15 residues. CDR1 is LNHDA, CDR2 SQIVND, per germline (reference sequence). V dropped 6 bases and J dropped 0 bases, with 14 bases sitting between them. The CDR3 sequence is CASRLVGMVNTEAFF. In DNA, the CDR3 is TGTGCCAGTAGACTTGTCGGAATGGTGAACACTGAAGCTTTCTTT.

The J gene is TRBJ2-1, the V gene TRBV6-1; possibly TRBD1 for D (5 bases). The CDR3 runs 15 residues. Deletions cut 2 bases from V and 0 bases from J, with 8 bases between. CDR1 is MNHNS, CDR2 SASEGT, per germline. CDR3 sequence (DNA): TGTGCCAGCAGTGAACCAGGGTACTCCTACAATGAGCAGTTCTTC. Protein product: CASSEPGYSYNEQFF.

This chain uses TRBV9 with TRBJ2-1; D unclear. V dropped 0 bases and J dropped 7 bases, with 14 bases sitting between them. This CDR3 has 15 amino acids. Germline V gene data show CDR1 as SGDLS and CDR2 as YYNGEE. The CDR3 protein is CASSVEVGFRNEQFF. CDR3 in DNA: TGTGCCAGCAGCGTAGAGGTCGGGTTTAGGAATGAGCAGTTCTTC.

The rearrangement uses TRBV7-8 and TRBJ2-5, with 8 bases matching TRBD2. The CDR3 contains 16 residues. The germline V gene encodes CDR1 SGHVS and CDR2 FQNEAQ. With V trimmed by 6 bases and J by 3 bases, 12 bases remained unmatched. The CDR3 is CASSIRASGRKETQYF. Here the CDR3 DNA reads TGTGCCAGCAGTATCAGGGCTAGCGGGCGAAAAGAGACCCAGTACTTC.

The chain combines TRBV11-2 with TRBJ2-1; 7 bases match TRBD1. CDR3 length: 16 residues. V shed 5 bases, J shed 5 bases, and the junction held 12 bases outside the gene matches. Looked up from germline, CDR1 is SGHAT and CDR2 is FQNNGV. DNA of the CDR3: TGTGCCAGCAGCCTTAGGCCAGGGGGAAGTCACAATGAGCAGTTCTTC. Encoded protein: CASSLRPGGSHNEQFF.

The chain employs TRBV9 and TRBJ2-6, with 7 bases matching TRBD2. This CDR3 has 17 amino acids. The ends lost 0 bases at V and 0 bases at J; junction bases unmatched: 3. The germline gives CDR1 SGDLS, CDR2 YYNGEE. Here the CDR3 reads CASSVGGGGSGANVLTF. In DNA form, the CDR3 reads TGTGCCAGCAGCGTAGGGGGCGGGGGCTCTGGGGCCAACGTCCTGACTTTC.

Worth noting for this clone: Compared with germline, one end of the junction differs, possibly owing to a read error. This chain joins TRBV7-7 and TRBJ2-6, with 9 bases identical to TRBD1. The CDR3 extends over 17 amino acids. The germline gives CDR1 SSHAT, CDR2 FNYEAQ (reference sequence). The CDR3, as DNA: TGTGCTAGCAGTGGACAGGGGAGTTCCGTTGGGGCCAACGTCCTGACTTTC. This sequence encodes CASSGQGSSVGANVLTF. The full variable domain, completed using reference TRBV7-7 and TRBJ2-6, is GAGVSQSPRYKVTKRGQDVTLRCDPISSHATLYWYQQALGQGPEFLTYFNYEAQPDKSGLPSDRFSAERPEGSISTLTIQRTEQRDSAMYRCASSGQGSSVGANVLTFGAGSRLTVL.

The rearrangement uses TRBV30 and TRBJ2-3; 9 nucleotides agree with TRBD2. This CDR3 region has 16 residues. Trimming took 7 bases from V and 2 from J; bases not matched to a gene: 13. CDR1 is GTSNPN, CDR2 SVGIG, per germline (reference sequence). The CDR3 loop is CASSPTAGGPTDTQYF. CDR3 DNA: TGTGCCTCGAGCCCGACAGCGGGGGGCCCCACAGATACGCAGTATTTT. Full variable domain (remainder filled in from reference TRBV30 and TRBJ2-3): SQTIHQWPATLVQPVGSPLSLECTVEGTSNPNLYWYRQAAGRGLQLLFYSVGIGQISSEVPQNLSASRPQDRQFILSSKKLLLSDSGFYLCASSPTAGGPTDTQYFGPGTRLTVL.

The genes are TRBV5-5 and TRBJ1-1; D may be TRBD1 (5 bases). Trimming left V 4 bases short and J 7 bases short, with 20 bases between. The CDR3 spans 15 residues. Germline values: CDR1 SGHKS, CDR2 YYEKEE (reference sequence). DNA for the CDR3: TGTGCCAGCAGCAGCAAGCGGGGGTCGCAGCTTGAAGCTTTCTTT. This encodes CASSSKRGSQLEAFF. Together with reference TRBV5-5 and TRBJ1-1, the CDR3 gives the full variable domain: DAGVTQSPTHLIKTRGQQVTLRCSPISGHKSVSWYQQVLGQGPQFIFQYYEKEERGRGNFPDRFSARQFPNYSSELNVNALLLGDSALYLCASSSKRGSQLEAFFGQGTRLTVV.

This clone was found a few times. The CDR3 DNA reads as TGCGCCAGCAGCCGGGTAGATAATTCACCCCTCCACTTT. Amino acids: CASSRVDNSPLHF. This chain links TRBV4-1 with TRBJ1-6; D gene uncertain. The germline V gene encodes CDR1 MGHRA and CDR2 YSYEKL. The length of the CDR3 is 13 residues. V lost 4 bases and J 5 bases, leaving 6 bases between the germline ends.

This chain connects TRBV15 to TRBJ1-2; 7 nucleotides line up with TRBD1. V dropped 0 bases and J dropped 8; count of bases not matched to a gene: 6. The CDR3 is 14 residues long. In germline, CDR1 is LNHNV, CDR2 YYDKDF (reference sequence). This CDR3 is CATSRDRTGWGYTF. The CDR3 region has the DNA TGTGCCACCAGCAGAGATAGGACAGGATGGGGCTACACCTTC.

The rearrangement joins TRBV7-8 to TRBJ2-3; weak D call: TRBD1 (5 bases). This CDR3 spans 17 amino acids. Trimming removed 7 bases from V and 3 bases from J, with 23 bases in between. In germline, CDR1 is SGHVS, CDR2 FQNEAQ. The CDR3: CASTLKKRAGSTDTQYF. The CDR3 nucleotides read TGTGCCAGCACTCTCAAAAAAAGGGCAGGGTCAACAGATACGCAGTATTTT.

The chain carries TRBV4-2 and TRBJ2-2; D might be TRBD1 (5 bases). The V end was cut by 2 bases, the J end by 1 base, with 8 bases between. Germline assignment: CDR1 LGHNA and CDR2 YNFKEQ. There are 15 residues in the CDR3. Written as DNA, the CDR3 is TGTGCCAGCAGCCAAAGGGGCCAGAACACCGGGGAGCTGTTTTTT. Its protein is CASSQRGQNTGELFF.

This clone was counted a single time. The chain has TRBV6-1 and TRBJ2-6; D not certain. This CDR3 spans 18 amino acids. Germline CDR1 MNHNS, CDR2 SASEGT. Trimming took off 3 bases at V and 1 base at J, with 16 bases between the two ends. The DNA of the CDR3 is TGTGCCAGCAGTGAGGGTTGGGTGTCAAAGTCTGGGGCCAACGTCCTGACTTTC. Its protein product is CASSEGWVSKSGANVLTF.

The rearrangement uses TRBV7-9 and TRBJ2-2; D is ambiguous. Looked up from germline, CDR1 is SEHNR and CDR2 is FQNEAQ (reference sequence). Trimming removed 5 bases at V and 6 bases at J, with 16 bases between. This CDR3 is built from 15 residues. The CDR3 loop reads CASSADSYSPGELFF. The DNA for the CDR3 is TGTGCCAGCAGCGCGGATAGCTACTCCCCCGGGGAGCTGTTTTTT.